Below are 15 T cell receptor beta chains sequenced from a single sample in a study of blood T cell repertoires in COVID-19. Produced via immunoSEQ multiplex PCR; TCRdb's table is partial and in-frame only. The sample records 130,000 or so clones, about four fifths being singletons. Sequencing input: PBMCs or T cells enriched from blood (not recorded which). The receptors shown here come from a man aged 50 or older who had recovered from COVID-19.

The chain couples TRBV12-3 or TRBV12-4 to TRBJ1-1, with 8 bases aligning to TRBD1. The junction had 7 bases not matched to a gene; V was cut back by 6 bases and J by 7 bases. The CDR3 is 13 amino acids. CDR3 nucleotides: TGTGCCAGCAGGACGACAGGGGACAATGAAGCTTTCTTT. Its protein product is CASRTTGDNEAFF.

The CDR3 DNA follows: TGCGCCAGCAGCCCCCGGACAGGGGGAGGAGAGCAGTACTTC. Encoded protein: CASSPRTGGGEQYF. The rearrangement links TRBV4-1 to TRBJ2-7; 10 bases are shared with TRBD1. CDR1 is MGHRA and CDR2 is YSYEKL in the germline V gene. CDR3 size: 14 residues. The J segment lost 7 bases and the V segment lost 4 bases, leaving 7 bases of the junction unmatched.

The V and J genes are TRBV18 and TRBJ1-6; D not resolved. Per the germline V gene, CDR1 is KGHSH and CDR2 is LQKENI. This CDR3 is 19 amino acids long. Between the trimmed V and J ends, which lost 2 bases and 6 bases, there was a span of 23 bases. The CDR3 coding sequence is TGTGCCAGCTCACCAGAGGGCTTTCGGGAGCCCATGGTTAATTCACCCCTCCACTTT. Protein product: CASSPEGFREPMVNSPLHF.

This chain uses TRBV18 with TRBJ2-1; 15 nucleotides agree with TRBD2. CDR1 is KGHSH and CDR2 is LQKENI in the germline V gene. V shed 0 bases and J 0 bases; nucleotides not matched to a gene: 3. The CDR3 length is 19 residues. The CDR3 region is CASSPPGTSGGSSYNEQFF. CDR3 in DNA: TGTGCCAGCTCACCACCGGGGACTAGCGGGGGGAGCTCCTACAATGAGCAGTTCTTC.

This sequence joins TRBV9 and TRBJ1-4; D call uncertain. From germline, CDR1 is SGDLS and CDR2 YYNGEE. The CDR3 length is 13 residues. Trimming took 3 bases from V and 4 from J, leaving 7 bases between them. The CDR3 spells CASSGTSNEKLFF. The CDR3 DNA sequence: TGTGCCAGCAGCGGTACAAGTAATGAAAAACTGTTTTTT.

This chain links TRBV18 with TRBJ2-1; D ambiguous. V was trimmed by 6 bases and J by 7 bases, leaving 16 bases between them. CDR3 length: 14 amino acids. From germline, CDR1 is KGHSH and CDR2 LQKENI. CDR3 residues: CASSPDTGRNEQFF. CDR3 DNA sequence: TGTGCCAGCTCGCCCGACACTGGCCGGAATGAGCAGTTCTTC.

The V gene is TRBV5-1, the J gene TRBJ1-5; 7 bases align to TRBD1. CDR1 is SGHRS and CDR2 is YFSETQ in the germline V gene. The V gene end was trimmed by 4 bases and the J gene end by 8 bases; junction bases not matched to a gene: 9. This CDR3 comprises 14 residues. CDR3 loop: CASSETGRSEPQHF. The CDR3 DNA follows: TGCGCCAGCAGCGAGACAGGGAGAAGCGAGCCCCAGCATTTT.

The rearrangement joins TRBV6-5 to TRBJ1-2; TRBD1 is a possible D gene (5 bases). There are 14 residues in the CDR3. The germline V and J ends were trimmed by 1 base and 7 bases, with 13 bases remaining between them. Germline-derived CDR1 and CDR2 are MNHEY and SVGAGI. As DNA, the CDR3 is TGTGCCAGCAGTTACTTCGACAGAAGAGGTGGCTACACCTTC. This sequence encodes CASSYFDRRGGYTF.

V usage is TRBV29-1 and J usage is TRBJ2-2; D may be TRBD2 (6 bases). CDR3 length equals 14 residues. The germline V gene encodes CDR1 SQVTM and CDR2 ANQGSEA. V lost 0 bases, J lost 4 bases, and 9 bases lay in between. CDR3: CSVEDRGGTGELFF. The CDR3 coding sequence is TGCAGCGTTGAAGATCGGGGAGGCACCGGGGAGCTGTTTTTT.

V usage is TRBV5-8 and J usage is TRBJ2-3, with TRBD2 identical over 7 bases. The CDR3 is 17 residues long. Germline V lookup: CDR1 SGHTS, CDR2 YDEGEE. Trimming at V came to 0 bases and at J to 2 bases, leaving 9 bases not matched to a gene. This CDR3 reads CASSLGSSGANTDTQYF. The CDR3 DNA follows: TGTGCCAGCAGCTTGGGTTCCAGCGGGGCGAACACAGATACGCAGTATTTT.

The V and J genes are TRBV7-9 and TRBJ1-2; D not resolved. The germline gives CDR1 SEHNR, CDR2 FQNEAQ (reference sequence). V lost 1 base to trimming and J lost 8 bases, with 14 bases between them. The CDR3 loop spans 14 amino acids. The CDR3 loop is CASSLDIRVGGYTF. The CDR3 region has the DNA TGTGCCAGCAGCTTAGATATACGGGTCGGGGGCTACACCTTC.

The genes are TRBV12-5 and TRBJ1-5; D gene unclear. This CDR3 contains 14 residues. V was trimmed by 7 bases and J by 9 bases, leaving 19 bases between them. Germline CDR1 is LGHNT and CDR2 is FRNRAP. CDR3 sequence reads: CASAPGGGEGPQHF. The CDR3 DNA follows: TGTGCTAGTGCCCCCGGCGGCGGGGAAGGGCCCCAGCATTTT.

The chain has TRBV5-6 and TRBJ1-3; weak D call: TRBD1 (5 bases). The CDR3 length is 14 residues. Germline CDR1 reads SGHDT; CDR2 reads YYEEEE. Trimming removed 4 bases at V and 5 bases at J, with 13 bases between. The CDR3 nucleotides are TGTGCCAGCAGCCGACCAGGGATCCGAAACACCATATATTTT. Translation gives CASSRPGIRNTIYF.

The CDR3 protein is CASSPQGVFNQPQHF. The CDR3 DNA is TGTGCCAGCAGTCCGCAGGGGGTTTTCAATCAGCCCCAGCATTTT. The chain joins TRBV2 to TRBJ1-5; 7 bases match TRBD1. CDR1 is SNHLY and CDR2 is FYNNEI in the germline V gene. Unmatched junction bases numbered 7, after V lost 5 bases and J lost 3 bases. CDR3 length: 15 amino acids.

CDR3 nucleotide sequence: TGTGCCAGCGATGAACTAGCGGGGGGCCACAATGAGCAGTTCTTC. Its protein is CASDELAGGHNEQFF. This chain connects TRBV2 to TRBJ2-1, with TRBD2 matching over 12 bases. Unmatched junction bases numbered 7, after V lost 8 bases and J lost 5 bases. The CDR3 sequence is 15 residues long. Germline CDR1 SNHLY, CDR2 FYNNEI.